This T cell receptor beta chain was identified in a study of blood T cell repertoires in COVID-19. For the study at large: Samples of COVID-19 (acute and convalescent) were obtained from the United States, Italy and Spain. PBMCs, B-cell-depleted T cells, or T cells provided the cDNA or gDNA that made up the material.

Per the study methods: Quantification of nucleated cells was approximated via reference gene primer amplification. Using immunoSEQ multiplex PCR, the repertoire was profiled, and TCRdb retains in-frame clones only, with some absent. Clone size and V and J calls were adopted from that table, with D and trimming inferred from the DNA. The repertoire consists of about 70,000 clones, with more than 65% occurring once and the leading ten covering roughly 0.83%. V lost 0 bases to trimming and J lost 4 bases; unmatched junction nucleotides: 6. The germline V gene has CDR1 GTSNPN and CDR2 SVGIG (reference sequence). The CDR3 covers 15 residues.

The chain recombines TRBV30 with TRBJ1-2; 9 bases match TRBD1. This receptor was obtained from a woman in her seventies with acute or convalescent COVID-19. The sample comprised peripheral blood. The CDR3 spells CAWSVSVTGGYGYTF. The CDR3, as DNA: TGTGCCTGGAGTGTCTCAGTGACAGGGGGCTATGGCTACACCTTC.